This TCR beta chain was recorded in a study of shared clonotypes between healthy human individuals. The CDR3 has 14 residues. CDR1 and CDR2 (germline): SNHLY, FYNNEI. J lost 2 bases, V lost 6 bases, and 7 bases had no gene match. Measured with immunoSEQ multiplex PCR; TCRdb has only the in-frame clones, and not every one. The sample lists roughly 1 million clones; around 74% were seen once. A note on this clone: What it recognizes is unknown.

Whole-study findings and limits: Shared across a few donors were roughly 4.7% of the naive CD4 clonotypes. Incomplete sequencing of sorted subsets was indicated by rarefaction despite large depth.

Sequenced sample: memory CD4+ T cells sorted from blood. This sample's subset: CD45RA-negative fraction. The chain is built from TRBV2 and TRBJ2-7, with 7 positions matching TRBD2. This receptor was taken from a man younger than 35 in good health. DNA of the CDR3: TGTGCCAGCAGCGGTTCTAGCGGTACCTACGAGCAGTACTTC. Amino acid sequence: CASSGSSGTYEQYF.